The rows below give T cell receptor beta chains drawn from one sample of a study of blood T cell repertoires in COVID-19. The repertoire was sequenced with immunoSEQ multiplex PCR; TCRdb's copy has only in-frame clones and lacks some. The repertoire consists of around 100,000 clones, with roughly nine tenths occurring once and the leading ten covering 0.85% to 1%. Sequencing was carried out using peripheral blood. All receptors derive from a man aged 55 to 70 with acute or convalescent COVID-19. The CDR3 runs from the conserved cysteine through the conserved F or W. D genes are given only for firm matches. Clone size is stated in some rows and not others, as once, few, many or a class when expanded.

NA,TRBV6-6,TRBJ1-6,TRBD1,TGTGCCAGCAGTTACGGGCAGGGGGATTCACCCCTCCACTTT,CASSYGQGDSPLHF
NA,TRBV7-3,TRBJ1-5,TRBD1,TGTGCCAGCAGCTTAACAGGACAGGGAATGGGTCCCCAGCATTTT,CASSLTGQGMGPQHF
NA,TRBV27,TRBJ2-1,TRBD2,TGTGCCAGCAGTCCGCTTGGACTAGCGGACCCTGAGCAGTTCTTC,CASSPLGLADPEQFF
NA,TRBV5-1,TRBJ2-1,TRBD2,TGCGCCAGCAGCAAACCCAGCGGGAGCTACAATGAGCAGTTCTTC,CASSKPSGSYNEQFF
NA,TRBV5-1,TRBJ2-5,NA,TGCGCCAGCACCCCTGGAGGGGGCACTGAGACCCAGTACTTC,CASTPGGGTETQYF
NA,TRBV27,TRBJ1-5,NA,TGTGCCAGCAGTTATGACGGACATAGCAATCAGCCCCAGCATTTT,CASSYDGHSNQPQHF
NA,TRBV2,TRBJ1-5,NA,TGTGCCAGCAGCGCACGGACACGGGGGAGCAATCAGCCCCAGCATTTT,CASSARTRGSNQPQHF
NA,TRBV28,TRBJ2-1,TRBD2,TGTGCCAGCACCGTCGTAAAGGGAGGGCGTTACAATGAGCAGTTCTTC,CASTVVKGGRYNEQFF
NA,TRBV5-1,TRBJ2-1,NA,TGCGCCAGCAGCTTCCTCCGACTAGACCAAACTCTCAATGAGCAGTTCTTC,CASSFLRLDQTLNEQFF
once,TRBV5-1,TRBJ2-1,NA,TGCGCCAGCAGCTTGGAGGCGGGGAGCTCCTACAATGAGCAGTTCTTC,CASSLEAGSSYNEQFF
NA,TRBV7-3,TRBJ2-3,TRBD2,TGTGCCAGCAGCTTAGCGGGCGGGAGGGCCAGGGATACGCAGTATTTT,CASSLAGGRARDTQYF
once,TRBV2,TRBJ1-4,TRBD1,TGTGCCAGCAGCTTTGGACAGGGGAGAGGTGAAAAACTGTTTTTT,CASSFGQGRGEKLFF
NA,TRBV11-1,TRBJ2-1,TRBD2,TGTGCCAGCAGCTTCCCCCGGGAGGGCCGGAATGAGCAGTTCTTC,CASSFPREGRNEQFF
NA,TRBV30,TRBJ2-3,NA,TGTGCCTGGAGCATAGGGCAGGGTGGGAGGACAGATACGCAGTATTTT,CAWSIGQGGRTDTQYF
NA,TRBV5-6,TRBJ2-6,NA,TGTGCCAGCAGCTTGGTCACAGGGTTACTCTCTGGGGCCAACGTCCTGACTTTC,CASSLVTGLLSGANVLTF
NA,TRBV11-1,TRBJ1-5,NA,TGTGCCAGCAGCTTAGACAGGGACCAGCCCCAGCATTTT,CASSLDRDQPQHF
NA,TRBV19,TRBJ1-5,TRBD1,TGTGCCAGTAGTATGGGGACAGGGCTAAATCAGCCCCAGCATTTT,CASSMGTGLNQPQHF
NA,TRBV25-1,TRBJ2-3,TRBD1,TGTGCCAGCAGTGAACCGACAGGGTTCACAGATACGCAGTATTTT,CASSEPTGFTDTQYF
NA,TRBV19,TRBJ2-3,TRBD2,TGTGCCAGTAGTACCAGCGGGAGATCAGATACGCAGTATTTT,CASSTSGRSDTQYF
NA,TRBV9,TRBJ1-3,TRBD1,TGTGCCAGCAGCATGGGACAGGGACTTTCTGGAAACACCATATATTTT,CASSMGQGLSGNTIYF
NA,TRBV19,TRBJ2-3,TRBD2,TGTGCCAGTAGTCCTAACCTAGCGGGAGGGGGTTTTACAGATACGCAGTATTTT,CASSPNLAGGGFTDTQYF
NA,TRBV5-5,TRBJ2-7,TRBD1,TGTGCCAGCAGCTTGGCCGTACAGGGGGTAAGGTACGAGCAGTACTTC,CASSLAVQGVRYEQYF
NA,TRBV29-1,TRBJ1-2,TRBD1,TGCAGCGTTGAAGATCAGGTTATAGTGAGGGGGCCTGGCTATGGCTACACCTTC,CSVEDQVIVRGPGYGYTF
few,TRBV6-6,TRBJ2-1,NA,TGTGCCAGCAGTTACTCGACGGGAAAACAGTTCTTC,CASSYSTGKQFF
NA,TRBV15,TRBJ1-4,NA,TGTGCCACCAGCTGGACAGACAGCCTCGAAAAACTGTTTTTT,CATSWTDSLEKLFF
NA,TRBV7-2,TRBJ2-3,NA,TGTGCCAGCAGCTTAGGGAGTACGCAGTATTTT,CASSLGSTQYF
NA,TRBV12-5,TRBJ2-1,NA,TGTGCTAGTGGTTCAGATACAGGTGAGCAGTTCTTC,CASGSDTGEQFF
NA,TRBV29-1,TRBJ1-1,NA,TGCAGCGCCCGCCCCGGGTCGAACACTGAAGCTTTCTTT,CSARPGSNTEAFF
NA,TRBV10-2,TRBJ2-7,TRBD2,TGCGCCAGCAGTGAGGCGGGAGGGGTTCTCGAGCAGTACTTC,CASSEAGGVLEQYF
NA,TRBV5-5,TRBJ2-3,NA,TGTGCCAGCAGCTTGGAGGTGGGGCCTAGCACAGATACGCAGTATTTT,CASSLEVGPSTDTQYF
NA,TRBV18,TRBJ2-1,NA,TGTGCCAGCTCACCACAGCTAGACAATGAGCAGTTCTTC,CASSPQLDNEQFF
NA,TRBV5-1,TRBJ2-7,TRBD2,TGCGCCAGCAGCTTGGTAAGGGCTAGCGGGATCTACGAGCAGTACTTC,CASSLVRASGIYEQYF
NA,TRBV10-3,TRBJ2-1,TRBD2,TGTGCCACCTGGGAGGGGAGTAATGAGCAGTTCTTC,CATWEGSNEQFF
NA,TRBV10-3,TRBJ1-3,TRBD1,TGTGCCATCAGTGCCCGGGACAGGGGTACCGGAAACACCATATATTTT,CAISARDRGTGNTIYF
NA,TRBV19,TRBJ1-5,NA,TGTGCCAGTAGTATTCAGCGGGATCAGCCCCAGCATTTT,CASSIQRDQPQHF
NA,TRBV21-1,TRBJ2-5,NA,TGTGCCAGCAGCAAGGACAGATACCAAGAGACCCAGTACTTC,CASSKDRYQETQYF
NA,TRBV9,TRBJ1-2,TRBD1,TGTGCCAGCAGCGCCCAGGGGGTCTCTGGCTACACCTTC,CASSAQGVSGYTF
NA,TRBV7-9,TRBJ1-6,NA,TGTGCCAGCACCAAATCGGGGGTAGATAATTCACCCCTCCACTTT,CASTKSGVDNSPLHF
NA,TRBV7-9,TRBJ2-7,TRBD2,TGTGCCAGCAGCCGGGGGGGAGAGTCCTACGAGCAGTACTTC,CASSRGGESYEQYF
once,TRBV5-1,TRBJ2-1,TRBD1,TGCGCCAGCAGCAATACAGGGGATTTCTACAATGAGCAGTTCTTC,CASSNTGDFYNEQFF
once,TRBV9,TRBJ2-1,TRBD1,TGTGCCAGCAGCGTAGAGGGACAGGGATCCTACAATGAGCAGTTCTTC,CASSVEGQGSYNEQFF
NA,TRBV6-2/TRBV6-3,TRBJ1-5,TRBD1,TGTGCCAGCAGTCAGGGGGCAAATCAGCCCCAGCATTTT,CASSQGANQPQHF
NA,TRBV30,TRBJ1-1,TRBD1,TGTGCCTGGAGGCGAGACAGGGGGGGCACTGAAGCTTTCTTT,CAWRRDRGGTEAFF
NA,TRBV27,TRBJ1-3,TRBD1,TGTGCCAGCAGAGCGGGACAGGGGAGCAACACCATATATTTT,CASRAGQGSNTIYF
NA,TRBV6-1,TRBJ2-7,NA,TGTGCCAGCAGTGAAGCAACGTTGCGCGAGCAGTACTTC,CASSEATLREQYF
NA,TRBV30,TRBJ2-3,NA,TGTGCCTCCGTAGGAGGCTATAGGACAGATACGCAGTATTTT,CASVGGYRTDTQYF
NA,TRBV24-1,TRBJ2-1,TRBD2,TGTGCCACCAGTGTTCGCGGGGAGGGCTTCAATGAGCAGTTCTTC,CATSVRGEGFNEQFF
NA,TRBV19,TRBJ2-2,TRBD2,TGTGCCAGTAGTATAGATCAGCGGGAGACGAGGAACACCGGGGAGCTGTTTTTT,CASSIDQRETRNTGELFF
NA,TRBV18,TRBJ1-5,NA,TGTGCCAGCTCACCGTCCCCAGGGCAAGGGCGGCCCCAGCATTTT,CASSPSPGQGRPQHF
NA,TRBV14,TRBJ2-1,TRBD1,TGTGCCAGCAGCCAAAATATGGGACAGGGAAACAATGAGCAGTTCTTC,CASSQNMGQGNNEQFF
NA,TRBV7-9,TRBJ1-5,NA,TGTGCCAGCAGCACGGGCGGAGGTCAGCCCCAGCATTTT,CASSTGGGQPQHF
NA,TRBV3-1/TRBV3-2,TRBJ1-4,TRBD1,TGTGCCAGCAGCCAAGGGACAGGAGGGCTCGAAAAACTGTTTTTT,CASSQGTGGLEKLFF